This T cell receptor (beta chain) comes out of a study of blood T cell repertoires in COVID-19. Study in general: Donors in the United States, Italy and Spain gave samples during acute or convalescent COVID-19. From T cells, B-cell-depleted T cells, or PBMCs came the material, which was cDNA or gDNA.

This CDR3 has 12 amino acids. Germline V gives CDR1 MNHNS, CDR2 SASEGT. The V and J ends lost 3 bases and 11 bases respectively, with 13 bases between them. Original analysis: Cell counts per sample came from amplifying reference gene primers. Libraries were prepared by immunoSEQ multiplex PCR; TCRdb keeps only in-frame clonotypes and omits some of them. V, J and clone size derive from that table, while D and trimming were established from the DNA sequence. The sample includes over 30,000 clones, about 88% of them seen just once. The chain joins TRBV6-1 to TRBJ1-1; no reliable D call. Input material: peripheral blood. This TCR came from an elderly woman with active or convalescent COVID-19. CDR3: CASSDGPGGAFF. The CDR3 DNA reads as TGTGCCAGCAGTGATGGGCCCGGTGGGGCTTTCTTT.